The 31 T cell receptor beta chains below all came from one sample that was sequenced in a study of CD8 T cells in ankylosing spondylitis. Study-level points and caveats: Apparently characteristic of ankylosing spondylitis blood was a TCR beta motif (under ten highly homologous variants).

TCRdb called the 5' RACE reads again in MiXCR, with one record for every CDR3 protein. The table has more than 600,000 distinct CDR3 sequences, roughly 19% seen once. These receptors are not linked to any known antigen. Sequences were obtained from blood, either unsorted or a sorted T cell fraction (not recorded which). The receptor set was obtained from a male donor with ankylosing spondylitis.

V and J are TRBV2 and TRBJ1-6; possible D gene TRBD1, 5 bases. V lost 8 bases to trimming and J lost 9 bases, with 23 bases between them. This CDR3 has 16 amino acids. CDR1 SNHLY and CDR2 FYNNEI come from the germline V gene. CDR3 protein: CASLPEVRVRTSPLHF. The CDR3 DNA follows: TGTGCCAGCTTGCCCGAGGTCAGGGTTCGGACTTCACCCCTCCACTTT.

The chain carries TRBV10-3 and TRBJ2-1; D possibly corresponds to TRBD2 (5 bases). Per the germline V gene, CDR1 is ENHRY and CDR2 is SYGVKD. This CDR3 contains 19 residues. The V and J ends lost 2 bases and 3 bases respectively, with 23 bases between them. For the CDR3, the DNA is TGTGCCATCAGTGAGGGAATAGCGACCTCATCACGAAACTACAATGAGCAGTTCTTC. Amino acid sequence: CAISEGIATSSRNYNEQFF.

This chain uses TRBV5-1 with TRBJ2-3, with D perhaps matching TRBD1 or TRBD2 (5 bases each). Germline CDR1 and CDR2: SGHRS and YFSETQ. The ends were cut back, 3 bases at V and 2 bases at J, with 13 bases in the middle. The CDR3 sequence is 15 residues long. CDR3 DNA sequence: TGCGCCAGCAGCTGGGGACGGAAGGACACAGATACGCAGTATTTT. This gives the protein CASSWGRKDTDTQYF.

Only a few counts were recorded for this clonotype. The genes are TRBV11-3 and TRBJ2-4, with no clear D. The CDR3 covers 12 residues. V dropped 5 bases and J dropped 4 bases, with 6 bases sitting between them. In germline, CDR1 is SGHNT, CDR2 YENEEA. CDR3 in DNA: TGTGCCAGCAGCACCTGGAAAAACATTCAGTACTTC. Protein: CASSTWKNIQYF.

This sequence joins TRBV4-1 and TRBJ1-2; 8 bases match TRBD1. The ends lost 0 bases at V and 6 bases at J; junction bases unmatched: 6. Germline CDR1 reads MGHRA; CDR2 reads YSYEKL. CDR3 length: 15 residues. The CDR3: CASSQEATGADGYTF. In nucleotides, the CDR3 is TGCGCCAGCAGCCAAGAGGCGACAGGGGCGGATGGCTACACCTTC.

The count of this clonotype is one. The junction shows a germline mismatch at one end, possibly a read error. This chain connects TRBV6-5 to TRBJ1-4, with a possible D match to TRBD1 (6 bases). From germline, CDR1 is MNHEY and CDR2 SVGAGI. This CDR3 spans 15 amino acids. The CDR3 nucleotides read TGTGCCAGCAGTGACTCCTCAGGGGCAGGTGAAAAACTGTTTTTT. Its translation: CASSDSSGAGEKLFF.

The sample holds a few counts of this clonotype. The rearrangement links TRBV15 to TRBJ1-1; D might be TRBD1 (5 bases). The CDR3 consists of 13 residues. Between the trimmed V and J ends, which lost 8 bases and 6 bases, there was a span of 16 bases. Looked up from germline, CDR1 is LNHNV and CDR2 is YYDKDF (reference sequence). The CDR3 sequence: CATRPWRDAEAFF. The DNA for the CDR3 is TGTGCCACCCGCCCTTGGAGGGACGCTGAAGCTTTCTTT. Based on the CDR3 plus reference TRBV15 and TRBJ1-1, the full variable domain is DAMVIQNPRYQVTQFGKPVTLSCSQTLNHNVMYWYQQKSSQAPKLLFHYYDKDFNNEADTPDNFQSRRPNTSFCFLDIRSPGLGDTAMYLCATRPWRDAEAFFGQGTRLTVV.

The chain carries TRBV2 and TRBJ2-7; TRBD1 matches at 7 bases. V shed 8 bases, J shed 2 bases, and the junction held 9 bases outside the gene matches. Germline V gene lookup returns CDR1 SNHLY and CDR2 FYNNEI. The CDR3 contains 14 residues. CDR3 protein: CASAKTGPPYEQYF. The CDR3, as DNA: TGTGCCAGCGCAAAGACAGGGCCACCCTACGAGCAGTACTTC.

The gene calls are TRBV28 and TRBJ2-1, with TRBD1 matching 8 bases. The V gene's germline CDR1 is MDHEN and CDR2 SYDVKM. The CDR3 covers 16 residues. V lost 6 bases and J lost 4; bases outside the gene matches: 11. The CDR3 spells CASRGQGAPRYNEQFF. The CDR3 DNA follows: TGTGCCAGCAGAGGGCAGGGGGCCCCTAGGTACAATGAGCAGTTCTTC.

J is TRBJ2-7 and V is TRBV7-2; possible D gene TRBD1, 6 bases. The CDR3 loop spans 16 amino acids. Germline V gene sequence: CDR1 SGHTA, CDR2 FQGNSA. V was shortened by 2 bases and J by 3 bases, with 17 bases between the two germline ends. The CDR3 loop reads CASSLKRQVGIYEQYF. CDR3 coding DNA: TGTGCCAGCAGCTTAAAACGACAGGTCGGAATCTACGAGCAGTACTTC.

The chain is built from TRBV21-1 and TRBJ1-1; TRBD1 is taken as the D call from the table, unchecked against the DNA. TRBV21-1 is assigned pseudogene status. The CDR3 is made up of 13 amino acids. CDR3 sequence: CARRTGVNTEAFF. The CDR3 region has the DNA TGTGCCAGACGGACAGGTGTTAACACTGAAGCTTTCTTT.

Only a few counts were recorded for this clonotype. The J gene is TRBJ1-3, the V gene TRBV27, with D tentatively TRBD1 (5 bases). CDR1 and CDR2 (germline): MNHEY, SMNVEV (reference sequence). The CDR3 length is 15 residues. V lost 6 bases to trimming and J lost 3 bases, with 15 bases between them. CDR3 sequence: CASSPSDSIGNTIYF. In nucleotides, the CDR3 is TGTGCCAGCAGCCCCTCTGACAGTATTGGAAACACCATATATTTT.

The chain employs TRBV20-1 and TRBJ2-7; 7 nucleotides agree with TRBD2. The CDR3 is made up of 15 amino acids. In germline, CDR1 is DFQATT, CDR2 SNEGSKA (reference sequence). Trimming cost V 4 bases and J 6 bases; bases outside gene matches: 15. The CDR3 DNA follows: TGCAGTGCTAACGGCTTAGGCGGGAGAGCGGGCGAGCAGTACTTC. Its translation: CSANGLGGRAGEQYF.

This clonotype was seen only a few times. V gene TRBV5-1 combines with J gene TRBJ1-1; a weak D match, TRBD1 (5 bases). This CDR3 has 16 amino acids. Looked up from germline, CDR1 is SGHRS and CDR2 is YFSETQ. The V gene lost 4 bases and the J gene lost 6 bases, with 22 bases spanning the gap. The CDR3 DNA follows: TGCGCCAGCAGCCCCCCCGTGGCAGGGACGAGCGCTGAAGCTTTCTTT. Protein: CASSPPVAGTSAEAFF.

J is TRBJ1-2 and V is TRBV5-1; TRBD1 might be the D (5 bases). CDR3 length: 19 residues. The ends were cut back, 5 bases at V and 2 bases at J, with 28 bases in the middle. Germline loops: CDR1 SGHRS, CDR2 YFSETQ. Here the CDR3 DNA reads TGCGCCAGCAGGGCAGGGCGAGGGAACTTACTTTTGGGGAACTATGGCTACACCTTC. Amino acids: CASRAGRGNLLLGNYGYTF.

This clonotype occurred a few times. The chain's CDR3 is CASKRSGANVLTF. CDR3 bases: TGTGCCAGCAAACGGTCTGGGGCCAACGTCCTGACTTTC. The chain couples TRBV27 to TRBJ2-6, with no clear D. Germline values: CDR1 MNHEY, CDR2 SMNVEV (reference sequence). CDR3 length: 13 amino acids. V lost 7 bases and J lost 1, with 5 bases in between.

This chain links TRBV19 with TRBJ1-1; TRBD1 is a possible D gene (6 bases). Looked up from germline, CDR1 is LNHDA and CDR2 is SQIVND (reference sequence). Trimming pared 6 bases from V and 5 bases from J, leaving 10 bases between. CDR3 length: 12 amino acids. The CDR3 sequence is CASRRDITEAFF. CDR3 nucleotides: TGTGCCAGTAGGCGGGACATAACTGAAGCTTTCTTT.

The chain combines TRBV6-2 or TRBV6-3 with TRBJ2-4; 13 bases agree with TRBD2. Germline trimming cut 6 bases from V and 0 bases from J; bases unmatched to any gene: 8. The CDR3 length is 18 residues. CDR1 is MNHEY and CDR2 is SVGEGT in the germline V gene. The CDR3 is CASSPGTSGVRAKNIQYF. CDR3 in DNA: TGTGCCAGCAGCCCCGGGACTAGCGGGGTCAGAGCCAAAAACATTCAGTACTTC.

This clonotype came up many times. The V gene is TRBV29-1, the J gene TRBJ1-1; 9 nucleotides agree with TRBD1. The CDR3 is 10 residues long. Germline V gene data show CDR1 as SQVTM and CDR2 as ANQGSEA. CDR3 sequence reads: CTERDRVAFF. The CDR3 DNA sequence: TGCACCGAGAGGGACAGGGTGGCTTTCTTT.

This clonotype has more than one count but fewer than ten. The chain links TRBV6-5 to TRBJ1-1; no clear D gene. Between the trimmed V and J ends, which lost 2 bases and 4 bases, there was a span of 14 bases. The CDR3 consists of 15 residues. CDR1 is MNHEY and CDR2 is SVGAGI in the germline V gene. CDR3 DNA sequence: TGTGCCAGCAGTTACGAGGCCAAGGGAATCACTGAAGCTTTCTTT. It encodes CASSYEAKGITEAFF.

The V gene is TRBV2, the J gene TRBJ2-3; 11 positions match TRBD2. CDR1 SNHLY and CDR2 FYNNEI come from the germline V gene. The J segment lost 6 bases and the V segment lost 7 bases, leaving 3 bases of the junction unmatched. This CDR3 contains 13 residues. Here the CDR3 DNA reads TGTGCCAGCAAGGCTAGCGGGGGGGATACGCAGTATTTT. Its translation is CASKASGGDTQYF. The whole variable domain, filled in from reference TRBV2 and TRBJ2-3, reads EPEVTQTPSHQVTQMGQEVILRCVPISNHLYFYWYRQILGQKVEFLVSFYNNEISEKSEIFDDQFSVERPDGSNFTLKIRSTKLEDSAMYFCASKASGGDTQYFGPGTRLTVL.

V gene TRBV10-3 combines with J gene TRBJ2-7; 11 bases are a match to TRBD1. The germline V gene encodes CDR1 ENHRY and CDR2 SYGVKD. V lost 2 bases to trimming and J lost 2 bases; unmatched junction nucleotides: 11. This CDR3 has 18 residues. The CDR3 DNA reads as TGTGCCATCAGTGAGAGGACAGGGGGCGGCGGGAGGGCCTACGAGCAGTACTTC. Encoded protein: CAISERTGGGGRAYEQYF.

In this sample, this clonotype turned up many times. The chain recombines TRBV29-1 with TRBJ2-3; no clear D gene. CDR3 length: 13 residues. Germline lookup yields CDR1 SQVTM and CDR2 ANQGSEA. The V and J ends lost 4 bases and 4 bases respectively, with 12 bases between them. As DNA, the CDR3 is TGCAGCGTTGGAAGCTCTGGCGCAGATACGCAGTATTTT. Translating gives CSVGSSGADTQYF.

This clonotype was counted a few times. J is TRBJ2-3 and V is TRBV3-1; tentative D call: TRBD1 (5 bases). The CDR3 length is 13 residues. CDR1 and CDR2 from the germline V gene are LGHDT and YNNKEL (reference sequence). Deletions cut 0 bases from V and 7 bases from J, with 8 bases between. CDR3 region: CASSQERGYTQYF. The CDR3 region has the DNA TGTGCCAGCAGCCAAGAAAGGGGATATACGCAGTATTTT.

This clonotype has a count of ten or more. V gene TRBV29-1 combines with J gene TRBJ2-7; 9 bases map to TRBD1. Trimming at V came to 6 bases and at J to 4 bases, leaving 4 bases not matched to a gene. The CDR3 loop spans 12 amino acids. Germline loops: CDR1 SQVTM, CDR2 ANQGSEA. The DNA of the CDR3 is TGCAGCGTGGGACAGGGTGGTTACGAGCAGTACTTC. Protein sequence: CSVGQGGYEQYF.

Only a few counts were recorded for this clonotype. The chain couples TRBV6-5 to TRBJ1-6; 8 bases fit TRBD1. Germline CDR1 reads MNHEY; CDR2 reads SVGAGI. V dropped 2 bases and J dropped 9; count of bases not matched to a gene: 6. This CDR3 spans 15 amino acids. The DNA of the CDR3 is TGTGCCAGCAGTTACCGGACAGGGAGTGGTTCACCCCTCCACTTT. As protein: CASSYRTGSGSPLHF.

Only a few counts were recorded for this clonotype. The CDR3 nucleotides read TGTGCCAGCAGCTGGGATGGGAACCAAGAGACCCAGTACTTC. Protein product: CASSWDGNQETQYF. The chain uses TRBV13 and TRBJ2-5; D gene ambiguous. CDR3 length: 14 amino acids. Germline lookup yields CDR1 PRHDT and CDR2 FYEKMQ (reference sequence). Trimming pared 4 bases from V and 0 bases from J, leaving 9 bases between.

This clonotype was seen more than once but under ten times. The chain carries TRBV12-3 or TRBV12-4 and TRBJ2-7, with D perhaps matching TRBD1 (5 bases). The CDR3 runs to 14 residues. V was clipped by 5 bases and J by 0 bases, with 11 bases between them. Written as DNA, the CDR3 is TGTGCCAGCAGTCGACAGAGATCCTCCTACGAGCAGTACTTC. This translates into CASSRQRSSYEQYF.

J is TRBJ2-5 and V is TRBV7-9; TRBD2 agrees at 9 bases. Germline V gene lookup returns CDR1 SEHNR and CDR2 FQNEAQ (reference sequence). This CDR3 contains 15 residues. V shed 5 bases and J 5 bases; nucleotides not matched to a gene: 9. CDR3 residues: CASSPATSGWETQYF. The CDR3 DNA sequence: TGTGCCAGCAGCCCAGCGACTAGCGGTTGGGAGACCCAGTACTTC.

The chain is built from TRBV7-3 and TRBJ2-1; D remains unclear. The CDR3 is 13 residues long. The germline V gene has CDR1 SGHTA and CDR2 FQGTGA. V was trimmed by 6 bases and J by 2 bases, leaving 8 bases between them. This CDR3 reads CASRSTPYNEQFF. The CDR3 bases are TGTGCCAGCAGGAGTACTCCCTACAATGAGCAGTTCTTC.

The rearrangement joins TRBV4-1 to TRBJ1-4; 7 bases align to TRBD1. Trimming removed 3 bases from V and 8 bases from J; junction bases left unmatched: 15. The CDR3 totals 17 residues. CDR1 is MGHRA, CDR2 YSYEKL, per germline. Here the CDR3 reads CASSQIGTDPIGEKLFF. The CDR3 DNA reads as TGCGCCAGCAGCCAGATCGGGACAGACCCGATCGGGGAAAAACTGTTTTTT.